One sample yielded the 18 T cell receptor beta chains listed below, sequenced in a study of T-cell memory formation after mild COVID-19. TCRdb re-called the 5' RACE reads through MiXCR, storing one row per CDR3 protein. In the table there are about 100,000 distinct CDR3 sequences, approximately 15% of which are singletons. Specimen: PBMCs or a T cell subset sorted from them (not recorded which). These receptors came from a man aged 18 to 29 who had mild COVID-19 (a few samples of this study predate the infection). Cell type and time point are not known.

The chain carries TRBV4-3 and TRBJ1-4; a possible D gene is TRBD1 (5 bases). The CDR3 loop spans 16 amino acids. Trimming cost V 1 base and J 6 bases, with 15 bases left between them. Germline CDR1 reads LGHNA; CDR2 reads YSLEER. For the CDR3, the DNA is TGCGCCAGCAGCCAAGCCGTATGGGGGACGGATGAAAAACTGTTTTTT. It translates to CASSQAVWGTDEKLFF.

The sample holds many counts of this clonotype. The rearrangement links TRBV12-3 or TRBV12-4 to TRBJ2-2; 10 bases align to TRBD1. Trimming cost V 2 bases and J 7 bases; bases outside gene matches: 7. The CDR3 runs 16 residues. The CDR3 reads CASSLYGTGAVGELFF. CDR3 DNA sequence: TGTGCCAGCAGTTTATACGGGACAGGGGCCGTCGGGGAGCTGTTTTTT.

The chain links TRBV10-3 to TRBJ2-1, with TRBD2 identical over 9 bases. The trim removed 6 bases at V and 4 bases at J, leaving 10 bases unmatched. Germline assignment: CDR1 ENHRY and CDR2 SYGVKD. This CDR3 has 16 amino acids. CDR3 amino acids: CAISQPVAGVYNEQFF. Written as DNA, the CDR3 is TGTGCCATCAGCCAACCTGTAGCGGGGGTATACAATGAGCAGTTCTTC.

The V call is TRBV6-2 or TRBV6-3, the J call TRBJ2-5, with 13 bases lining up with TRBD2. Germline CDR1 reads MNHEY; CDR2 reads SVGEGT. The CDR3 sequence is 16 residues long. Unmatched junction bases numbered 2, after V lost 1 base and J lost 3 bases. This CDR3 reads CASSYLGLAGEETQYF. CDR3 DNA sequence: TGTGCCAGCAGTTACTTAGGACTAGCGGGGGAAGAGACCCAGTACTTC.

V usage is TRBV4-1 and J usage is TRBJ2-1; 13 bases are shared with TRBD2. Germline trimming cut 3 bases from V and 0 bases from J; bases unmatched to any gene: 14. The CDR3 spans 21 residues. CDR1 and CDR2 (germline): MGHRA, YSYEKL. CDR3 sequence: CASSQDALLGLAGDSYNEQFF. The CDR3 DNA sequence: TGCGCCAGCAGCCAGGACGCACTTCTTGGACTAGCGGGGGACTCCTACAATGAGCAGTTCTTC.

The chain has TRBV7-6 and TRBJ1-1, with 7 bases lining up with TRBD1. The CDR3 runs to 17 residues. Trimming took 2 bases from V and 2 from J; bases not matched to a gene: 11. Germline V lookup: CDR1 SGHVS, CDR2 FNYEAQ. CDR3 nucleotide sequence: TGTGCCAGCAGCTTAAAGCACCGGGACAGCTTTAACACTGAAGCTTTCTTT. This translates into CASSLKHRDSFNTEAFF.

This clonotype showed up many times. J is TRBJ2-3 and V is TRBV7-2, with 11 bases fitting TRBD2. The V and J ends lost 4 bases and 14 bases, in that order; junction bases with no gene match: 11. The CDR3 sequence is 14 residues long. Germline V gene lookup returns CDR1 SGHTA and CDR2 FQGNSA. CDR3 DNA: TGTGCCAGCAGCTCAACTAGCGGGGGATTCTGGGCGTATTTT. It specifies CASSSTSGGFWAYF.

This clonotype appeared a few times. The V and J genes are TRBV7-9 and TRBJ2-5, with 7 bases aligning to TRBD1. Germline CDR1 is SEHNR and CDR2 is FQNEAQ (reference sequence). The ends lost 5 bases at V and 1 base at J; junction bases unmatched: 13. This CDR3 has 17 amino acids. This chain's CDR3 is CASSTKRDSYVQETQYF. The CDR3 DNA sequence: TGTGCCAGCAGCACGAAAAGGGACAGTTATGTCCAAGAGACCCAGTACTTC.

The chain employs TRBV6-2 or TRBV6-3 and TRBJ2-5, with 12 bases matching TRBD2. Unmatched junction bases numbered 4, after V lost 0 bases and J lost 5 bases. The CDR3 has 16 amino acids. Germline V gene sequence: CDR1 MNHEY, CDR2 SVGEGT. The CDR3: CASSYSRTSGVETQYF. CDR3 DNA: TGTGCCAGCAGTTACTCGAGGACTAGCGGGGTGGAGACCCAGTACTTC.

This clonotype was detected a few times. This chain links TRBV29-1 with TRBJ1-1; D is undetermined. Trimming cost V 2 bases and J 1 base, with 8 bases left between them. CDR1 SQVTM and CDR2 ANQGSEA come from the germline V gene. The CDR3 contains 13 residues. CDR3 sequence: CSVEIGGNTEAFF. The CDR3, as DNA: TGCAGCGTTGAAATAGGAGGGAACACTGAAGCTTTCTTT. Looking up the rest from reference TRBV29-1 and TRBJ1-1 gives the full variable domain: SAVISQKPSRDICQRGTSLTIQCQVDSQVTMMFWYRQQPGQSLTLIATANQGSEATYESGFVIDKFPISRPNLTFSTLTVSNMSPEDSSIYLCSVEIGGNTEAFFGQGTRLTVV.

This chain uses TRBV4-1 with TRBJ1-5, with a possible D match to TRBD1 (5 bases). This CDR3 comprises 17 residues. V was clipped by 1 base and J by 16 bases, with 29 bases between them. In germline, CDR1 is MGHRA, CDR2 YSYEKL. The CDR3 sequence is CASSQVLTALRDFSIHF. The CDR3 nucleotides are TGCGCCAGCAGCCAAGTTTTGACAGCCCTGCGGGATTTTTCTATACATTTT.

V and J are TRBV25-1 and TRBJ1-1; D is ambiguous. The V gene lost 2 bases and the J gene lost 0 bases, with 4 bases spanning the gap. The CDR3 has 13 amino acids. The V gene's germline CDR1 is MGHDK and CDR2 SYGVNS. The CDR3 DNA follows: TGTGCCAGCAGTGAACCCATGAACACTGAAGCTTTCTTT. Translating gives CASSEPMNTEAFF.

The chain combines TRBV19 with TRBJ2-1, with a possible D match to TRBD1 (6 bases). Germline V gene data show CDR1 as LNHDA and CDR2 as SQIVND (reference sequence). V was shortened by 7 bases and J by 8 bases, with 12 bases between the two germline ends. The CDR3 is 12 residues long. The CDR3 spells CASNIWGHEQFF. Here the CDR3 DNA reads TGTGCCAGTAACATATGGGGGCATGAGCAGTTCTTC.

This clonotype was seen only a few times. V gene TRBV9 combines with J gene TRBJ2-2; D is possibly TRBD1 (7 bases). With 3 bases removed from V and 5 bases from J, the gap between germline ends came to 17 bases. The CDR3 consists of 16 residues. Germline assignment: CDR1 SGDLS and CDR2 YYNGEE. The CDR3 nucleotides read TGTGCCAGCAGCGGAGGAGGGGGCCTCAGTACCGGGGAGCTGTTTTTT. It encodes CASSGGGGLSTGELFF.

This clonotype occurred a few times. The chain uses TRBV4-3 and TRBJ2-5; D not resolved. Germline-derived CDR1 and CDR2 are LGHNA and YSLEER. The CDR3 is made up of 15 amino acids. Trimming left V 5 bases short and J 3 bases short, with 16 bases between. This CDR3 reads CASSRLHLYEETQYF. The CDR3 DNA sequence: TGCGCCAGCAGCAGACTTCACCTTTATGAAGAGACCCAGTACTTC.

The chain is built from TRBV15 and TRBJ1-1; D not certain. V lost 4 bases, J lost 4 bases, and 16 bases lay in between. This CDR3 comprises 15 residues. The germline V gene encodes CDR1 LNHNV and CDR2 YYDKDF (reference sequence). CDR3 region: CATSTSIGTVTEAFF. The DNA of the CDR3 is TGTGCCACCAGCACCTCAATCGGCACAGTCACTGAAGCTTTCTTT.

The rearrangement links TRBV12-3 or TRBV12-4 to TRBJ1-2; D might be TRBD1 (5 bases). V lost 2 bases and J lost 8, with 12 bases in between. This CDR3 has 13 residues. CDR3 coding DNA: TGTGCCAGCAGTTTATTTGGGGGTTCCGGCTACACCTTC. As protein: CASSLFGGSGYTF.

This clonotype was detected many times. The CDR3 bases are TGTGCCAGCAGTTTTGCCCCATTCGATGAGCAGTTCTTC. It encodes CASSFAPFDEQFF. This rearrangement joins TRBV12-3 or TRBV12-4 to TRBJ2-1; no reliable D call. The CDR3 sequence is 13 residues long. Trimming stripped 3 bases from V and 8 bases from J, with 11 bases between.